Listed here are 19 T cell receptor beta chains from one sample, sequenced in a study of cytomegalovirus exposure and HLA in healthy donors. Researchers ran the PCR with 60 Vbeta and 13 Jbeta primers. Method: immunoSEQ multiplex PCR; TCRdb's copy keeps in-frame clones and lacks some. This sample has 170,000 or so clones, with around 80% found just once. The specimen was PBMCs. The receptors were gathered from a woman between 50 and 59 years old in good health and CMV-seropositive.

This clone was observed once. The chain recombines TRBV29-1 with TRBJ1-2; D remains ambiguous. Trimming cost V 3 bases and J 6 bases, with 8 bases left between them. The germline V gene has CDR1 SQVTM and CDR2 ANQGSEA. This CDR3 region has 11 residues. This chain's CDR3 is CSVDSANGYTF. In DNA, the CDR3 is TGCAGCGTTGACTCTGCGAATGGCTACACCTTC.

The gene calls are TRBV5-1 and TRBJ2-5, with 7 bases fitting TRBD1. TRBJ2-7 matches the DNA end more closely, so the J call is doubtful. The CDR3 spans 14 residues. Germline V CDR1 and CDR2: SGHRS, YFSETQ. The CDR3 nucleotides read TGCGCCAGCAGCAAGGAAGGGACAGCCTACGAGCAGTACTTC. It encodes CASSKEGTAYEQYF.

This chain links TRBV27 with TRBJ2-1; the D is unclear. The CDR3 runs to 13 residues. The germline gives CDR1 MNHEY, CDR2 SMNVEV (reference sequence). V shed 2 bases and J shed 10 bases, with 12 bases lying between them. CDR3 DNA sequence: TGTGCCAGCAGTTTAGCTGAGCTCCGGGAGCAGTTCTTC. This codes for CASSLAELREQFF.

This chain joins TRBV5-4 and TRBJ1-6; 7 positions agree with TRBD1. The CDR3 is 15 amino acids. V shed 1 base and J 6 bases; nucleotides not matched to a gene: 4. The germline V gene encodes CDR1 SGHNT and CDR2 YYREEE (reference sequence). CDR3 coding DNA: TGTGCCAGCAGCTTGCTTGGGACAGTTAATTCACCCCTCCACTTT. Residues: CASSLLGTVNSPLHF.

The rearrangement uses TRBV7-9 and TRBJ2-3; D not resolved. Germline values: CDR1 SEHNR, CDR2 FQNEAQ (reference sequence). V lost 5 bases and J lost 0, with 9 bases in between. The CDR3 sequence is 14 residues long. CDR3 sequence: CASSPATSTDTQYF. The CDR3 bases are TGTGCCAGCAGCCCAGCGACTAGCACAGATACGCAGTATTTT.

The chain couples TRBV5-4 to TRBJ2-3, with a possible D match to TRBD2 (6 bases). From germline, CDR1 is SGHNT and CDR2 YYREEE (reference sequence). The CDR3 is made up of 15 amino acids. V shed 0 bases and J shed 2 bases, with 10 bases lying between them. The CDR3 loop is CASSLDGLYTDTQYF. The CDR3 DNA reads as TGTGCCAGCAGCTTGGACGGACTATACACAGATACGCAGTATTTT.

The chain has TRBV7-9 and TRBJ2-5; D perhaps matches TRBD1 (6 bases). The J call may be wrong; the DNA end is better matched by TRBJ2-7. The CDR3 spans 16 residues. Germline CDR1 and CDR2: SEHNR and FQNEAQ (reference sequence). CDR3 bases: TGTGCCAGCAGCGCCCTACAGGGCGGCCTGACGTACGAGCAGTACTTC. It encodes CASSALQGGLTYEQYF.

For this clone: The junction does not match germline at one end; this may be a read error. The rearrangement uses TRBV5-4 and TRBJ2-6, with D perhaps TRBD2 (6 bases). The CDR3 runs to 17 residues. Germline assignment: CDR1 SGHNT and CDR2 YYREEE (reference sequence). CDR3 region: CASSPGLPSSGANGLTF. CDR3 nucleotides: TGTGCCAGCAGCCCGGGACTTCCCAGCTCTGGGGCCAACGGCCTGACTTTC.

This rearrangement joins TRBV19 to TRBJ1-4; D unresolved. The CDR3 length is 17 residues. V gave up 5 bases and J gave up 0 bases, with 16 bases separating them. Germline assignment: CDR1 LNHDA and CDR2 SQIVND (reference sequence). CDR3 protein: CASSHRGVSSTNEKLFF. CDR3 sequence (DNA): TGTGCCAGTAGTCACCGCGGGGTTTCATCAACTAATGAAAAACTGTTTTTT.

The chain uses TRBV27 and TRBJ2-3; D perhaps matches TRBD1 (5 bases). The CDR3 is 13 amino acids. V was trimmed by 7 bases and J by 2 bases, leaving 10 bases between them. The germline V gene has CDR1 MNHEY and CDR2 SMNVEV (reference sequence). In DNA form, the CDR3 reads TGTGCCAGCAAGGACACAAACACAGATACGCAGTATTTT. This gives the protein CASKDTNTDTQYF.

The chain joins TRBV4-3 to TRBJ1-4; possibly TRBD1 for D (5 bases). The germline gives CDR1 LGHNA, CDR2 YSLEER. V shed 0 bases and J shed 8 bases, with 13 bases lying between them. This CDR3 region has 15 residues. CDR3 protein: CASSQESSRQEKLFF. For the CDR3, the DNA is TGCGCCAGCAGCCAAGAAAGTAGTCGACAGGAAAAACTGTTTTTT.

The chain uses TRBV29-1 and TRBJ2-3; TRBD2 is a possible D gene (5 bases). Trimming removed 5 bases at V and 5 bases at J, with 11 bases between. Germline-derived CDR1 and CDR2 are SQVTM and ANQGSEA. The CDR3 consists of 12 residues. The CDR3 DNA reads as TGCAGCGTTCCCCCCGAGGGAGATACGCAGTATTTT. Translation gives CSVPPEGDTQYF.

This clone showed up just once. This chain links TRBV7-2 with TRBJ1-2; D call uncertain. V lost 4 bases and J lost 7, with 13 bases in between. CDR1 is SGHTA and CDR2 is FQGNSA in the germline V gene. This CDR3 has 13 residues. In DNA form, the CDR3 reads TGTGCCAGCAGCTCATATACGGAGGGTGGCTACACCTTC. Its translation: CASSSYTEGGYTF.

V and J are TRBV15 and TRBJ2-7, with 9 positions matching TRBD2. The germline V gene encodes CDR1 LNHNV and CDR2 YYDKDF (reference sequence). The CDR3 totals 15 residues. V dropped 2 bases and J dropped 7; count of bases not matched to a gene: 9. Written as DNA, the CDR3 is TGTGCCACCAGCAGACGACAGCGGGGGGCTCTGGAGCAGTACTTC. The encoded protein is CATSRRQRGALEQYF. Complete variable domain (other parts from reference TRBV15 and TRBJ2-7): DAMVIQNPRYQVTQFGKPVTLSCSQTLNHNVMYWYQQKSSQAPKLLFHYYDKDFNNEADTPDNFQSRRPNTSFCFLDIRSPGLGDTAMYLCATSRRQRGALEQYFGPGTRLTVT.

The chain links TRBV4-3 to TRBJ1-1; possible D gene TRBD1, 6 bases. The CDR3 runs to 14 residues. CDR1 and CDR2 from the germline V gene are LGHNA and YSLEER. V shed 1 base and J shed 6 bases, with 12 bases lying between them. This CDR3 reads CASSQGSGVPEAFF. The CDR3 region has the DNA TGCGCCAGCAGCCAAGGGTCAGGGGTCCCTGAAGCTTTCTTT.

The sample holds one count of this clone. J is TRBJ1-6 and V is TRBV30; 7 bases are shared with TRBD1. The CDR3 is made up of 20 amino acids. V trimming: 3 bases; J trimming: 2 bases; junction bases outside the gene matches: 19. Germline assignment: CDR1 GTSNPN and CDR2 SVGIG (reference sequence). CDR3 in amino acids: CAWSSPPGQQLSTYNSPLHF. For the CDR3, the DNA is TGTGCCTGGAGCTCCCCCCCGGGACAGCAGTTAAGTACCTATAATTCACCCCTCCACTTT.

The chain recombines TRBV27 with TRBJ1-5, with TRBD1 identical over 12 bases. V was clipped by 10 bases and J by 16 bases; unmatched bases: 14. Germline CDR1 MNHEY, CDR2 SMNVEV (reference sequence). This CDR3 has 13 residues. Here the CDR3 reads CATPRDRGRGKHF. The CDR3 DNA reads as TGTGCCACTCCCCGGGACAGGGGGCGCGGGAAACATTTT.

The V gene is TRBV2, the J gene TRBJ2-7; 11 bases are a match to TRBD2. V trimming: 7 bases; J trimming: 2 bases; junction bases outside the gene matches: 10. CDR3 length: 16 amino acids. Germline lookup yields CDR1 SNHLY and CDR2 FYNNEI. CDR3 region: CASTPPWGLAAYEQYF. CDR3 sequence (DNA): TGTGCCAGCACCCCCCCCTGGGGACTAGCGGCCTACGAGCAGTACTTC.

This chain links TRBV9 with TRBJ2-3, with TRBD2 matching over 9 bases. From germline, CDR1 is SGDLS and CDR2 YYNGEE. CDR3 length: 14 residues. J lost 5 bases, V lost 0 bases, and 1 base had no gene match. The CDR3: CASSVGLAEDTQYF. DNA of the CDR3: TGTGCCAGCAGCGTAGGACTAGCGGAAGATACGCAGTATTTT.